This passage covers 32 T cell receptor beta chains from one sample sequenced in a study of blood T cell repertoires in COVID-19. Sequencing used immunoSEQ multiplex PCR; TCRdb keeps in-frame clones, though not all of them. The data hold about 120,000 clones, with 60% to 85% observed a single time. Input material: peripheral blood. These TCRs come from an older man with acute or convalescent COVID-19.

J is TRBJ1-2 and V is TRBV7-9; D gene ambiguous. Per the germline V gene, CDR1 is SEHNR and CDR2 is FQNEAQ (reference sequence). The CDR3 is 14 residues long. Trimming stripped 1 base from V and 4 bases from J, with 10 bases between. The CDR3 loop reads CASSLGQALYGYTF. The CDR3 DNA reads TGTGCCAGCAGCTTAGGGCAGGCCCTCTATGGCTACACCTTC.

The CDR3 loop reads CASSYWGDYNSPLHF. The CDR3 nucleotides read TGTGCCAGCAGTTACTGGGGGGACTATAATTCACCCCTCCACTTT. The V and J genes are TRBV6-2 or TRBV6-3 and TRBJ1-6; maybe TRBD1 (5 bases). This CDR3 spans 15 amino acids. Trimming pared 1 base from V and 3 bases from J, leaving 7 bases between. CDR1 and CDR2 (germline): MNHEY, SVGEGT.

This chain uses TRBV6-1 with TRBJ1-6; D gene ambiguous. Germline V gene data show CDR1 as MNHNS and CDR2 as SASEGT. The CDR3 has 13 amino acids. With 2 bases removed from V and 7 bases from J, the gap between germline ends came to 6 bases. The CDR3 nucleotides are TGTGCCAGCAGTGAAACTTGGAATTCACCCCTCCACTTT. Its protein is CASSETWNSPLHF.

This chain joins TRBV5-1 and TRBJ1-6; D is unclear. V was trimmed by 4 bases and J by 0 bases, leaving 8 bases between them. The CDR3 has 15 residues. Germline CDR1 and CDR2: SGHRS and YFSETQ. The CDR3 DNA reads as TGCGCCAGCAGCCCACAGAGCTCCTATAATTCACCCCTCCACTTT. This encodes CASSPQSSYNSPLHF.

This clone was seen only once. CDR3 loop: CASSFPTEAFF. In DNA, the CDR3 is TGTGCCAGCAGCTTCCCGACTGAAGCTTTCTTT. The chain joins TRBV21-1 to TRBJ1-1. TRBV21-1 is annotated as a pseudogene. CDR3 length: 11 amino acids.

This clone was seen a few times. At the DNA level, this CDR3 is encoded by other sequences in the same sample as well. J is TRBJ1-2 and V is TRBV4-1; TRBD1 is a possible D gene (5 bases). The CDR3 is 14 residues long. Trimming left V 3 bases short and J 5 bases short, with 13 bases between. CDR1 and CDR2 (germline): MGHRA, YSYEKL. The DNA for the CDR3 is TGCGCCAGCAGCCACCCTCCCCGGGGGTATGGCTACACCTTC. Translating it yields CASSHPPRGYGYTF.

The J gene is TRBJ2-1, the V gene TRBV5-1, with 12 positions matching TRBD2. The CDR3 contains 18 residues. V lost 0 bases and J lost 0; bases outside the gene matches: 4. Germline V gene data show CDR1 as SGHRS and CDR2 as YFSETQ. This chain's CDR3 is CASSLVGTSGPSYNEQFF. The CDR3 nucleotides read TGCGCCAGCAGCTTGGTAGGGACTAGCGGGCCCTCCTACAATGAGCAGTTCTTC.

The V and J genes are TRBV28 and TRBJ1-5; D is perhaps TRBD1 (5 bases). The CDR3 consists of 14 residues. Trimming took 9 bases from V and 3 from J, leaving 15 bases between them. Germline V lookup: CDR1 MDHEN, CDR2 SYDVKM. The CDR3 region has the DNA TGTGCCAGATGGGGCAGCTTAACCAATCAGCCCCAGCATTTT. It yields the protein CARWGSLTNQPQHF.

The chain recombines TRBV30 with TRBJ1-2; TRBD1 aligns across 8 bases. V dropped 2 bases and J dropped 6; count of bases not matched to a gene: 8. Germline lookup yields CDR1 GTSNPN and CDR2 SVGIG (reference sequence). CDR3 length: 14 residues. The CDR3: CAWSPFTGGDGYTF. The CDR3 DNA follows: TGTGCCTGGAGTCCCTTTACAGGGGGAGATGGCTACACCTTC. The variable domain in full, with the rest retrieved from reference TRBV30 and TRBJ1-2, is SQTIHQWPATLVQPVGSPLSLECTVEGTSNPNLYWYRQAAGRGLQLLFYSVGIGQISSEVPQNLSASRPQDRQFILSSKKLLLSDSGFYLCAWSPFTGGDGYTFGSGTRLTVV.

V is TRBV7-2 and J is TRBJ2-7, with 9 nucleotides matching TRBD1. Germline V CDR1 and CDR2: SGHTA, FQGNSA. V dropped 4 bases and J dropped 5; count of bases not matched to a gene: 9. The CDR3 has 15 residues. Written as DNA, the CDR3 is TGTGCCAGCAGCTCCCGGACAGGGGAGCTCCACGAGCAGTACTTC. Its translation is CASSSRTGELHEQYF.

This chain links TRBV7-9 with TRBJ1-2, with 7 bases that match TRBD1. V was pared by 3 bases and J by 3 bases, with 1 base of the junction left unmatched. Per germline, CDR1 SEHNR and CDR2 FQNEAQ (reference sequence). This CDR3 spans 13 amino acids. The CDR3 reads CASSFGQDYGYTF. The CDR3 coding sequence is TGTGCCAGCAGCTTTGGACAGGACTATGGCTACACCTTC. Full variable domain (remainder filled in from reference TRBV7-9 and TRBJ1-2): DTGVSQNPRHKITKRGQNVTFRCDPISEHNRLYWYRQTLGQGPEFLTYFQNEAQLEKSRLLSDRFSAERPKGSFSTLEIQRTEQGDSAMYLCASSFGQDYGYTFGSGTRLTVV.

The J gene is TRBJ2-1, the V gene TRBV12-5, with D unclear. Per the germline V gene, CDR1 is LGHNT and CDR2 is FRNRAP. The CDR3 extends over 17 amino acids. The V end was cut by 0 bases, the J end by 2 bases, with 14 bases between. The CDR3 loop reads CASGLVLSAKPYNEQFF. In DNA, the CDR3 is TGTGCTAGTGGTTTGGTACTGTCCGCTAAGCCCTACAATGAGCAGTTCTTC.

The V call is TRBV2, the J call TRBJ1-2; D is perhaps TRBD1 (6 bases). V lost 0 bases and J lost 0, with 11 bases in between. The germline gives CDR1 SNHLY, CDR2 FYNNEI. CDR3 length: 16 residues. CDR3 region: CASSEATGVTNYGYTF. The CDR3 DNA is TGTGCCAGCAGTGAAGCGACAGGCGTTACTAACTATGGCTACACCTTC.

V gene TRBV6-5 combines with J gene TRBJ2-3; tentatively, D is TRBD1 (6 bases). Per germline, CDR1 MNHEY and CDR2 SVGAGI. This CDR3 has 15 residues. Between the trimmed V and J ends, which lost 6 bases and 0 bases, there was a span of 13 bases. In DNA form, the CDR3 reads TGTGCCAGCAGACGACAGGATGCCAGCACAGATACGCAGTATTTT. Translated, it gives CASRRQDASTDTQYF.

The rearrangement uses TRBV7-3 and TRBJ2-2, with D perhaps TRBD1 (6 bases). Germline V gene data show CDR1 as SGHTA and CDR2 as FQGTGA. This CDR3 contains 15 residues. V lost 5 bases, J lost 7 bases, and 17 bases lay in between. The CDR3 sequence is CASSPSGTRLGELFF. The CDR3 DNA sequence: TGTGCCAGCAGCCCCTCCGGGACAAGGCTCGGGGAGCTGTTTTTT.

V is TRBV12-5 and J is TRBJ2-1; D unclear. In germline, CDR1 is LGHNT, CDR2 FRNRAP. The CDR3 consists of 12 residues. With 7 bases removed from V and 7 bases from J, the gap between germline ends came to 11 bases. The CDR3 DNA reads as TGTGCTAGTGTCTCCCCTCGGAATGAGCAGTTCTTC. Amino acids: CASVSPRNEQFF. The full variable domain, completed using reference TRBV12-5 and TRBJ2-1, is DARVTQTPRHKVTEMGQEVTMRCQPILGHNTVFWYRQTMMQGLELLAYFRNRAPLDDSGMPKDRFSAEMPDATLATLKIQPSEPRDSAVYFCASVSPRNEQFFGPGTRLTVL.

The chain joins TRBV7-2 to TRBJ2-5, with TRBD2 as a possible D gene (6 bases). This CDR3 comprises 14 residues. V lost 6 bases and J lost 5, with 16 bases in between. Germline V CDR1 and CDR2: SGHTA, FQGNSA. The CDR3 loop reads CASSAPGAVETQYF. DNA for the CDR3: TGTGCCAGCAGTGCCCCGGGAGCGGTGGAGACCCAGTACTTC.

The chain combines TRBV7-3 with TRBJ1-2; 8 nucleotides match TRBD1. V shed 5 bases and J 1 base; nucleotides not matched to a gene: 9. The germline CDR1 and CDR2 sequences are SGHTA and FQGTGA. This CDR3 spans 16 amino acids. CDR3 nucleotides: TGTGCCAGCAGCGGATCCCTGGGACAGGATAACTATGGCTACACCTTC. Translating it yields CASSGSLGQDNYGYTF.

The chain recombines TRBV7-8 with TRBJ1-2; D is unresolved. The CDR3 sequence is 12 residues long. Germline lookup yields CDR1 SGHVS and CDR2 FQNEAQ. Trimming took off 4 bases at V and 5 bases at J, with 8 bases between the two ends. The CDR3 is CASSSGLYGYTF. CDR3 bases: TGTGCCAGCAGCTCTGGACTTTATGGCTACACCTTC.

The rearrangement uses TRBV19 and TRBJ1-5, with 7 bases lining up with TRBD1. CDR1 LNHDA and CDR2 SQIVND come from the germline V gene (reference sequence). V lost 7 bases to trimming and J lost 5 bases; unmatched junction nucleotides: 8. The CDR3 sequence is 14 residues long. The CDR3 here is CASKDRSGDQPQHF. CDR3 bases: TGTGCCAGTAAGGACAGGTCCGGGGATCAGCCCCAGCATTTT.

The chain recombines TRBV7-9 with TRBJ2-2; the D gene is possibly TRBD1 (5 bases). V gave up 4 bases and J gave up 6 bases, with 6 bases separating them. The germline V gene encodes CDR1 SEHNR and CDR2 FQNEAQ (reference sequence). The CDR3 has 12 residues. DNA of the CDR3: TGTGCCAGCAGCTCCAGGGCCGGGGAGCTGTTTTTT. It encodes CASSSRAGELFF.

The chain is built from TRBV14 and TRBJ1-2; D not certain. The V gene lost 1 base and the J gene lost 5 bases, with 14 bases spanning the gap. Germline CDR1 reads SGHDN; CDR2 reads FVKESK. CDR3 length: 15 residues. The CDR3 bases are TGTGCCAGCAGCCAAGGGTCAGCGCGGGTTTATGGCTACACCTTC. Protein: CASSQGSARVYGYTF.

The V and J genes are TRBV7-2 and TRBJ1-3; 7 bases agree with TRBD1. Per germline, CDR1 SGHTA and CDR2 FQGNSA. The trim removed 2 bases at V and 0 bases at J, leaving 4 bases unmatched. CDR3 size: 16 residues. The chain's CDR3 is CASSLPGQRSGNTIYF. CDR3 bases: TGTGCCAGCAGCTTACCGGGACAGCGCTCTGGAAACACCATATATTTT.

The rearrangement uses TRBV6-2 or TRBV6-3 and TRBJ2-7; 11 nucleotides align to TRBD2. The CDR3 extends over 17 amino acids. Germline V CDR1 and CDR2: MNHEY, SVGEGT. Unmatched junction bases numbered 6, after V lost 0 bases and J lost 2 bases. CDR3 bases: TGTGCCAGCAGTTACTCGACTAGCGGGGCCTTCACCTACGAGCAGTACTTC. Translating it yields CASSYSTSGAFTYEQYF.

This clone appeared once. V usage is TRBV5-4 and J usage is TRBJ1-2; D unresolved. CDR1 SGHNT and CDR2 YYREEE come from the germline V gene (reference sequence). The CDR3 spans 15 residues. Trimming took off 0 bases at V and 0 bases at J, with 9 bases between the two ends. The CDR3 protein is CASSLGPFSNYGYTF. CDR3 coding DNA: TGTGCCAGCAGCTTGGGGCCCTTTTCTAACTATGGCTACACCTTC.

This clone occurred a few times. V gene TRBV7-2 combines with J gene TRBJ1-2; the match to TRBD1 covers 11 bases. Germline V gene lookup returns CDR1 SGHTA and CDR2 FQGNSA. The CDR3 has 16 residues. The V and J ends lost 1 base and 6 bases, in that order; junction bases with no gene match: 7. CDR3 bases: TGTGCCAGCAGCTTAGGCGGGACAGGGGGGTCGCATGGCTACACCTTC. Translated: CASSLGGTGGSHGYTF.

The chain uses TRBV24-1 and TRBJ2-1; no definite D call. CDR1 and CDR2 from the germline V gene are KGHDR and SFDVKD. Trimming left V 2 bases short and J 8 bases short, with 9 bases between. The CDR3 is made up of 13 amino acids. The DNA of the CDR3 is TGTGCCACCAGTGATTCCCGGGTAGATGAGCAGTTCTTC. This translates into CATSDSRVDEQFF.

V is TRBV12-3 or TRBV12-4 and J is TRBJ1-2; TRBD1 might be the D (6 bases). The ends were cut back, 4 bases at V and 5 bases at J, with 8 bases in the middle. The length of the CDR3 is 12 residues. The CDR3 spells CASSSTGYGYTF. Written as DNA, the CDR3 is TGTGCCAGCAGTTCGACAGGTTATGGCTACACCTTC.

CDR3 nucleotides: TGTGCCAGCAGCGTACCGAGCGGGGGGCTCCACGAGCAGTACTTC. Residues: CASSVPSGGLHEQYF. J is TRBJ2-7 and V is TRBV9; TRBD2 matches at 9 bases. J gave up 5 bases and V 1 base, and 7 bases lay outside the gene matches. Germline V gene sequence: CDR1 SGDLS, CDR2 YYNGEE. The CDR3 is 15 residues long. Variable domain in full (rest from reference TRBV9 and TRBJ2-7): DSGVTQTPKHLITATGQRVTLRCSPRSGDLSVYWYQQSLDQGLQFLIQYYNGEERAKGNILERFSAQQFPDLHSELNLSSLELGDSALYFCASSVPSGGLHEQYFGPGTRLTVT.

This clone appeared once. The CDR3: CSASTPPSAKNIQYF. In nucleotides, the CDR3 is TGCAGTGCTAGTACACCTCCATCGGCCAAAAACATTCAGTACTTC. V and J are TRBV20-1 and TRBJ2-4; D ambiguous. The CDR3 runs to 15 residues. V was trimmed by 3 bases and J by 1 base, leaving 13 bases between them. The germline V gene has CDR1 DFQATT and CDR2 SNEGSKA (reference sequence).

V gene TRBV7-2 combines with J gene TRBJ2-1; D remains unclear. Trimming took off 2 bases at V and 1 base at J, with 6 bases between the two ends. The CDR3 length is 14 residues. Germline V gene lookup returns CDR1 SGHTA and CDR2 FQGNSA. The CDR3 nucleotides are TGTGCCAGCAGCTTACAGGTTTCCTACAATGAGCAGTTCTTC. Translated, it gives CASSLQVSYNEQFF.

This clone was picked up a small number of times. V gene TRBV5-1 combines with J gene TRBJ2-7; D is possibly TRBD1 (6 bases). Trimming pared 1 base from V and 1 base from J, leaving 9 bases between. Germline CDR1 SGHRS, CDR2 YFSETQ. The CDR3 length is 14 residues. CDR3 sequence reads: CASSLTGLSYEQYF. As DNA, the CDR3 is TGCGCCAGCAGCTTGACAGGGCTGTCCTACGAGCAGTACTTC. The full variable domain, rest sourced from reference TRBV5-1 and TRBJ2-7, is KAGVTQTPRYLIKTRGQQVTLSCSPISGHRSVSWYQQTPGQGLQFLFEYFSETQRNKGNFPGRFSGRQFSNSRSEMNVSTLELGDSALYLCASSLTGLSYEQYFGPGTRLTVT.